This T cell receptor beta chain was identified in a study of blood T cell repertoires in COVID-19. At the level of the study: Whether acute or convalescent, the COVID-19 samples came from the United States, Italy and Spain. T cells, B-cell-depleted T cells, or PBMCs provided the cDNA or gDNA that served as material.

Per the authors' pipeline: Amplification with reference gene primers provided the estimates of nucleated cell counts. Only in-frame clones appear in the TCRdb table, and some are missing; sequencing was by immunoSEQ multiplex PCR. V, J and clone size derive from that table, while D and trimming were established from the DNA sequence. The profile shows about 17,000 clones, about nine tenths of them singletons. The receptor was derived from a man aged 45-65 years with active COVID-19. Sequencing was done on a sample of peripheral blood.

CDR3 in DNA: TGTGCCAGCGTTCCCCATGGGCAGAACACTGAAGCTTTCTTT. Encoded protein: CASVPHGQNTEAFF. V is TRBV9 and J is TRBJ1-1; no definite D call. The ends were cut back, 7 bases at V and 1 base at J, with 14 bases in the middle. From germline, CDR1 is SGDLS and CDR2 YYNGEE. The CDR3 totals 14 residues.